A single sample is the source of the 26 T cell receptor beta chains below, sequenced in a study of cytotoxic CD8 clonotypes in ibrutinib-treated CLL. The assay was immunoSEQ multiplex PCR, and TCRdb's table has in-frame clones only and misses some. The profile shows 9,500 to 15,000 clones, approximately 59% of them singletons. The sequenced sample was PBMCs, obtained before ibrutinib treatment. Receptors were obtained from a human donor with chronic lymphocytic leukemia.

The V gene is TRBV6-5, the J gene TRBJ2-1; 9 bases agree with TRBD2. The CDR3 spans 14 residues. CDR1 is MNHEY and CDR2 is SVGAGI in the germline V gene. The trim removed 5 bases at V and 4 bases at J, leaving 3 bases unmatched. CDR3: CASSAGGRYNEQFF. As DNA, the CDR3 is TGTGCCAGCAGTGCGGGGGGGCGTTACAATGAGCAGTTCTTC.

The CDR3 protein is CASSLVGRPETQYF. For the CDR3, the DNA is TGTGCCAGCAGCTTGGTGGGCCGACCGGAGACCCAGTACTTC. The chain joins TRBV5-6 to TRBJ2-5; D not resolved. CDR3 length equals 14 residues. The germline V gene encodes CDR1 SGHDT and CDR2 YYEEEE. V was shortened by 0 bases and J by 5 bases, with 11 bases between the two germline ends.

The chain couples TRBV7-8 to TRBJ2-5; D is perhaps TRBD2 (6 bases). Germline values: CDR1 SGHVS, CDR2 FQNEAQ. The CDR3 is made up of 15 amino acids. V shed 6 bases and J shed 0 bases, with 14 bases lying between them. The CDR3 loop reads CASRGAGLDQETQYF. CDR3 in DNA: TGTGCCAGCAGGGGCGCGGGGCTAGACCAAGAGACCCAGTACTTC.

This CDR3 reads CASSWLGQWAYEQYF. In DNA form, the CDR3 reads TGTGCCAGCAGCTGGCTGGGACAGTGGGCCTACGAGCAGTACTTC. This chain links TRBV7-3 with TRBJ2-7; 7 bases align to TRBD1. The CDR3 spans 15 residues. The J segment lost 2 bases and the V segment lost 4 bases, leaving 8 bases of the junction unmatched. Per germline, CDR1 SGHTA and CDR2 FQGTGA.

The V and J genes are TRBV14 and TRBJ2-2; D is unclear. The CDR3 extends over 14 amino acids. Trimming stripped 0 bases from V and 6 bases from J, with 8 bases between. In germline, CDR1 is SGHDN, CDR2 FVKESK. The CDR3 nucleotides read TGTGCCAGCAGCCAAGAACTTCCGCCCGGGGAGCTGTTTTTT. Amino acids: CASSQELPPGELFF.

The chain links TRBV28 to TRBJ1-5; 7 nucleotides match TRBD1. The V and J ends lost 6 bases and 7 bases, in that order; junction bases with no gene match: 9. Germline lookup yields CDR1 MDHEN and CDR2 SYDVKM. This CDR3 spans 14 amino acids. The CDR3 nucleotides read TGTGCCAGCAGCCGGAGTGTCAGGGGGCAGCCCCAGCATTTT. Translated, it gives CASSRSVRGQPQHF.

In this sample, this clone turned up a few times. The chain uses TRBV2 and TRBJ2-3; 7 bases are a match to TRBD2. In germline, CDR1 is SNHLY, CDR2 FYNNEI. Trimming removed 7 bases from V and 1 base from J; junction bases left unmatched: 14. The CDR3 runs to 17 residues. CDR3 nucleotides: TGTGCCAGCATCCTCGTCAAGTGGGGGGGTGGCACAGATACGCAGTATTTT. Translating it yields CASILVKWGGGTDTQYF.

This sequence joins TRBV6-5 and TRBJ1-5; unclear D gene. V was clipped by 0 bases and J by 10 bases, with 10 bases between them. The germline V gene has CDR1 MNHEY and CDR2 SVGAGI. The length of the CDR3 is 13 residues. The CDR3 reads CASSYSFLFPQHF. As DNA, the CDR3 is TGTGCCAGCAGTTACTCCTTCCTCTTTCCCCAGCATTTT.

This clone has only a few counts. The V gene is TRBV7-9, the J gene TRBJ1-1; unclear D gene. The germline V gene has CDR1 SEHNR and CDR2 FQNEAQ (reference sequence). The ends were cut back, 7 bases at V and 1 base at J, with 16 bases in the middle. The CDR3 is 15 amino acids. This CDR3 is CASTSPEGRNTEAFF. DNA of the CDR3: TGTGCCAGCACCTCCCCTGAGGGAAGGAACACTGAAGCTTTCTTT.

The chain combines TRBV6-1 with TRBJ2-7; 7 bases agree with TRBD2. J was trimmed by 0 bases and V by 4 bases; bases with no gene match: 9. Germline assignment: CDR1 MNHNS and CDR2 SASEGT. There are 16 residues in the CDR3. The CDR3 region is CASSVYWGGLSYEQYF. As DNA, the CDR3 is TGTGCCAGCAGTGTCTATTGGGGGGGTCTCTCCTACGAGCAGTACTTC.

CDR3 DNA sequence: TGTGCCAGCAGCTTAGATCAGGGTTGGGGCGAGCAGTACTTC. This codes for CASSLDQGWGEQYF. The chain uses TRBV7-2 and TRBJ2-7; D may be TRBD1 (5 bases). Trimming took off 1 base at V and 6 bases at J, with 13 bases between the two ends. Germline V gene data show CDR1 as SGHTA and CDR2 as FQGNSA. This CDR3 has 14 amino acids.

The chain uses TRBV23-1 and TRBJ2-2; D tentatively fits TRBD1 or TRBD2 (5 bases each). TRBV23-1 is an open reading frame whose function is uncertain. The V and J ends lost 7 bases and 5 bases respectively, with 14 bases between them. CDR3 length: 14 residues. The CDR3 DNA reads TGCGCCAGCACGGGGCAGGGAATTACCGGGGAGCTGTTTTTT. This gives the protein CASTGQGITGELFF.

V is TRBV5-1 and J is TRBJ2-7; 9 bases fit TRBD2. This CDR3 spans 14 amino acids. Looked up from germline, CDR1 is SGHRS and CDR2 is YFSETQ. V was clipped by 6 bases and J by 2 bases; unmatched bases: 6. The CDR3 DNA follows: TGCGCCAGCACCGTCGCGGGGGGGGCCTACGAGCAGTACTTC. Its translation: CASTVAGGAYEQYF.

The chain combines TRBV28 with TRBJ2-5, with 8 bases that match TRBD1. CDR1 MDHEN and CDR2 SYDVKM come from the germline V gene. The CDR3 consists of 14 residues. V shed 6 bases and J 6 bases; nucleotides not matched to a gene: 9. The CDR3 is CASSRHQGAQTQYF. CDR3 DNA sequence: TGTGCCAGCAGCCGACACCAGGGGGCCCAGACCCAGTACTTC.

This chain links TRBV5-7 with TRBJ2-5; 11 nucleotides match TRBD2. TRBV5-7 is placed among ORFs of uncertain function. The CDR3 has 15 residues. V lost 0 bases, J lost 4 bases, and 2 bases stayed unmatched. The CDR3 loop is CASSLVAGGGETQYF. The CDR3 nucleotides read TGTGCCAGCAGCTTGGTAGCGGGGGGGGGAGAGACCCAGTACTTC.

A few counts support this clone. The rearrangement links TRBV5-6 to TRBJ1-4; D might be TRBD1 (5 bases). CDR3 length equals 15 residues. V was pared by 0 bases and J by 10 bases, with 16 bases between. Germline V lookup: CDR1 SGHDT, CDR2 YYEEEE. The CDR3 protein is CASSLVTTQGRKLFF. The CDR3 DNA sequence: TGTGCCAGCAGCTTGGTGACTACCCAGGGACGAAAACTGTTTTTT.

V is TRBV5-1 and J is TRBJ1-4; D possibly corresponds to TRBD1 (5 bases). Trimming shortened V by 0 bases and J by 12 bases, and 12 bases separated the two germline ends. This CDR3 region has 13 residues. Germline CDR1 is SGHRS and CDR2 is YFSETQ. The CDR3 loop is CASSLEGSWELFF. The DNA of the CDR3 is TGCGCCAGCAGCTTGGAGGGGAGTTGGGAACTGTTTTTT.

In this sample, this clone turned up a few times. The V and J genes are TRBV5-4 and TRBJ2-3, with a tentative D call TRBD1 (5 bases). Germline V lookup: CDR1 SGHNT, CDR2 YYREEE (reference sequence). V lost 0 bases and J 6 bases, leaving 11 bases between the germline ends. CDR3 length equals 14 residues. CDR3 in DNA: TGTGCCAGCAGCTTGGCCTGGCAGGGTGATACGCAGTATTTT. Translating gives CASSLAWQGDTQYF. Based on the CDR3 plus reference TRBV5-4 and TRBJ2-3, the full variable domain is ETGVTQSPTHLIKTRGQQVTLRCSSQSGHNTVSWYQQALGQGPQFIFQYYREEENGRGNFPPRFSGLQFPNYSSELNVNALELDDSALYLCASSLAWQGDTQYFGPGTRLTVL.

The chain employs TRBV27 and TRBJ1-5; D is possibly TRBD1 (5 bases). Trimming shortened V by 0 bases and J by 0 bases, and 12 bases separated the two germline ends. The CDR3 has 17 residues. From germline, CDR1 is MNHEY and CDR2 SMNVEV (reference sequence). The CDR3 DNA is TGTGCCAGCAGTTTATCGCGTTGGGGGGTTAGCAATCAGCCCCAGCATTTT. Protein: CASSLSRWGVSNQPQHF.

V and J are TRBV7-2 and TRBJ2-3; TRBD1 matches at 9 bases. Looked up from germline, CDR1 is SGHTA and CDR2 is FQGNSA. Trimming cost V 5 bases and J 1 base; bases outside gene matches: 4. This CDR3 contains 15 residues. The CDR3 DNA is TGTGCCAGCAGCGTCCGACAGGGGGGCACAGATACGCAGTATTTT. This sequence encodes CASSVRQGGTDTQYF. The full variable domain, its missing parts supplied by reference TRBV7-2 and TRBJ2-3, is GAGVSQSPSNKVTEKGKDVELRCDPISGHTALYWYRQSLGQGLEFLIYFQGNSAPDKSGLPSDRFSAERTGGSVSTLTIQRTQQEDSAVYLCASSVRQGGTDTQYFGPGTRLTVL.

The chain has TRBV5-1 and TRBJ2-3; 7 bases match TRBD2. The CDR3 runs to 14 residues. CDR1 is SGHRS, CDR2 YFSETQ, per germline. J gave up 0 bases and V 6 bases, and 4 bases lay outside the gene matches. The CDR3 loop reads CASKSGASTDTQYF. For the CDR3, the DNA is TGCGCCAGCAAAAGCGGGGCGAGCACAGATACGCAGTATTTT.

A few counts support this clone. The rearrangement links TRBV27 to TRBJ2-3; 8 bases are a match to TRBD1. The V gene's germline CDR1 is MNHEY and CDR2 SMNVEV (reference sequence). J gave up 6 bases and V 4 bases, and 9 bases lay outside the gene matches. This CDR3 contains 15 residues. In DNA form, the CDR3 reads TGTGCCAGCAGTTGGGGGTCGACAGGGGTGGATACGCAGTATTTT. It yields the protein CASSWGSTGVDTQYF.

This rearrangement joins TRBV4-2 to TRBJ2-3, with D perhaps TRBD2 (6 bases). In germline, CDR1 is LGHNA, CDR2 YNFKEQ. The CDR3 totals 18 residues. V was clipped by 4 bases and J by 2 bases, with 22 bases between them. CDR3 amino acids: CASSPRSGGGVNTDTQYF. CDR3 nucleotides: TGTGCCAGCAGCCCGCGGTCCGGTGGAGGGGTCAACACAGATACGCAGTATTTT.

The CDR3 DNA reads TGTGCCAGCAGCTTACAGGGGGATTGGGCCGGGGAGCTGTTTTTT. This codes for CASSLQGDWAGELFF. The chain carries TRBV7-3 and TRBJ2-2; 7 nucleotides match TRBD1. Germline lookup yields CDR1 SGHTA and CDR2 FQGTGA. Losses at the gene ends were 2 bases for V and 6 bases for J; bases not matched to a gene: 6. The CDR3 has 15 amino acids.

The CDR3 DNA is TGCGCCAGCAGCTCACGGACAGGCACAGATACGCAGTATTTT. Translating it yields CASSSRTGTDTQYF. The chain has TRBV5-1 and TRBJ2-3; tentatively, D is TRBD1 (6 bases). The CDR3 runs to 14 residues. Looked up from germline, CDR1 is SGHRS and CDR2 is YFSETQ. V shed 3 bases and J shed 1 base, with 9 bases lying between them.

The CDR3: CARPSGGALRTQYF. The DNA for the CDR3 is TGTGCCAGACCTAGCGGGGGGGCCTTACGCACGCAGTATTTT. V and J are TRBV19 and TRBJ2-3; 12 positions agree with TRBD2. Losses at the gene ends were 9 bases for V and 9 bases for J; bases not matched to a gene: 10. There are 14 residues in the CDR3. The germline V gene has CDR1 LNHDA and CDR2 SQIVND (reference sequence).